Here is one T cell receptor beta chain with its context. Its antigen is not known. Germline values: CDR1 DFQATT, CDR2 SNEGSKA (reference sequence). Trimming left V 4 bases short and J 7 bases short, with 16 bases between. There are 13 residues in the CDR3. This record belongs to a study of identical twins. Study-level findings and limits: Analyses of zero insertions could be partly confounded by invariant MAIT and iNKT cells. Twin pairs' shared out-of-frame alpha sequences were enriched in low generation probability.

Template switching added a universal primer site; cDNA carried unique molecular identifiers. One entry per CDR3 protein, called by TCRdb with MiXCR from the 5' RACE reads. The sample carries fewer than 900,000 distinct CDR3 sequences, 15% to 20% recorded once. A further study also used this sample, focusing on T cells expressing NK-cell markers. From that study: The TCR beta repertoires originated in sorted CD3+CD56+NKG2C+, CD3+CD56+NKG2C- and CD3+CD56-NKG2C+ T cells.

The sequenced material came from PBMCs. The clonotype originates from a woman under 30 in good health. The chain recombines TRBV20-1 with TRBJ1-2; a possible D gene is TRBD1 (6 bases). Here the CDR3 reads CSATSRGLSGYTF. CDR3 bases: TGCAGTGCTACAAGCCGGGGGCTGAGTGGCTACACCTTC.